The 20 T cell receptor beta chains below come from one sample, sequenced in a study of T cell repertoires in cytomegalovirus infection. No antigens are known for them. TCRdb re-called the reads with MiXCR, one entry per CDR3 protein. The sample contains fewer than 900,000 distinct CDR3 sequences, just under 30% of which appear only once. This material consisted of cultured CD8+ T cells from PBMCs, taken from culture after CMV antigen stimulation. The receptors derive from a human donor in good health (CMV status not recorded). Some clones in this sample may be carry-over from other donors' samples.

The rearrangement uses TRBV24-1 and TRBJ1-2; 7 bases are shared with TRBD1. The CDR3 totals 13 residues. Trimming took 4 bases from V and 6 from J; bases not matched to a gene: 4. CDR1 and CDR2 (germline): KGHDR, SFDVKD. CDR3 in amino acids: CATSERQGDGYTF. The CDR3, as DNA: TGTGCCACCAGTGAGAGACAGGGAGATGGCTACACCTTC.

Ten or more counts support this clonotype. The chain couples TRBV6-1 to TRBJ2-3, with D possibly being TRBD1 (7 bases). Looked up from germline, CDR1 is MNHNS and CDR2 is SASEGT. This CDR3 region has 19 residues. The ends were cut back, 6 bases at V and 1 base at J, with 26 bases in the middle. CDR3 protein: CASRAGSQGGPLGTDTQYF. The CDR3 coding sequence is TGTGCCAGCAGGGCTGGTAGTCAGGGGGGTCCGCTTGGCACAGATACGCAGTATTTT.

This chain links TRBV15 with TRBJ2-4; maybe TRBD1 (6 bases). The V and J ends lost 0 bases and 2 bases respectively, with 8 bases between them. This CDR3 has 15 amino acids. Looked up from germline, CDR1 is LNHNV and CDR2 is YYDKDF (reference sequence). For the CDR3, the DNA is TGTGCCACCAGCAGAGAGGGGGCCTCCAAAAACATTCAGTACTTC. Residues: CATSREGASKNIQYF.

The chain employs TRBV7-6 and TRBJ2-3; D unresolved. V was shortened by 7 bases and J by 2 bases, with 13 bases between the two germline ends. The length of the CDR3 is 14 residues. The V gene's germline CDR1 is SGHVS and CDR2 FNYEAQ. The CDR3 loop reads CASTSKSPTDTQYF. The CDR3 DNA reads TGTGCCAGCACCTCGAAGAGCCCCACAGATACGCAGTATTTT.

V gene TRBV28 combines with J gene TRBJ1-2, with D hard to call. Germline-derived CDR1 and CDR2 are MDHEN and SYDVKM. Deletions cut 7 bases from V and 4 bases from J, with 22 bases between. The CDR3 is 16 amino acids. Written as DNA, the CDR3 is TGTGCCAGCACCCTCTTACGCGATGGGCCTCCCTATGGCTACACCTTC. It specifies CASTLLRDGPPYGYTF.

The chain couples TRBV5-1 to TRBJ2-2, with TRBD2 identical over 7 bases. The V segment lost 5 bases and the J segment 1 base; nucleotides outside the gene matches: 8. This CDR3 is built from 16 residues. CDR1 and CDR2 from the germline V gene are SGHRS and YFSETQ. CDR3 DNA: TGCGCCAGCAGACTTGCGGGGGACCTGAACACCGGGGAGCTGTTTTTT. As protein: CASRLAGDLNTGELFF.

This clonotype was found a few times. The gene calls are TRBV9 and TRBJ2-7, with 10 bases lining up with TRBD1. With V trimmed by 2 bases and J by 1 base, 9 bases remained unmatched. The CDR3 covers 17 residues. Germline CDR1 SGDLS, CDR2 YYNGEE. The CDR3 loop is CASSVPRQGAKSYEQYV. The CDR3, as DNA: TGTGCCAGCAGCGTGCCGAGACAGGGGGCGAAATCCTACGAGCAGTACGTC.

This clonotype was recorded a few times. This sequence joins TRBV28 and TRBJ2-5; TRBD1 is a possible D gene (5 bases). Trimming took 6 bases from V and 2 from J, leaving 13 bases between them. This CDR3 is built from 14 residues. Germline loops: CDR1 MDHEN, CDR2 SYDVKM. The DNA for the CDR3 is TGTGCCAGCAGGATTAGACAGAAACAAGAGACCCAGTACTTC. Its translation: CASRIRQKQETQYF.

The J gene is TRBJ1-5, the V gene TRBV12-5; D perhaps matches TRBD1 (5 bases). The CDR3 covers 12 residues. CDR1 LGHNT and CDR2 FRNRAP come from the germline V gene. V lost 7 bases, J lost 4 bases, and 8 bases lay in between. The CDR3 loop is CASAQGNQPQHF. DNA for the CDR3: TGTGCTAGTGCCCAGGGTAATCAGCCCCAGCATTTT.

In this sample, this clonotype turned up many times. The chain recombines TRBV7-9 with TRBJ2-3; D is unclear. CDR3 length equals 16 residues. Germline CDR1 SEHNR, CDR2 FQNEAQ (reference sequence). Trimming took 0 bases from V and 8 from J, leaving 18 bases between them. CDR3 sequence: CASSLAFRVAGSTQYF. CDR3 coding DNA: TGTGCCAGCAGCTTAGCCTTTAGGGTAGCTGGATCTACGCAGTATTTT.

V gene TRBV12-3 or TRBV12-4 combines with J gene TRBJ2-5; possible D gene TRBD1, 6 bases. The CDR3 contains 17 residues. Trimming shortened V by 3 bases and J by 0 bases, and 17 bases separated the two germline ends. CDR3 sequence reads: CASSLEAGWTDQETQYF. The CDR3, as DNA: TGTGCCAGCAGTTTGGAGGCCGGGTGGACAGACCAAGAGACCCAGTACTTC.

J is TRBJ1-2 and V is TRBV27, with D possibly being TRBD1 (6 bases). Trimming took off 8 bases at V and 8 bases at J, with 15 bases between the two ends. This CDR3 spans 12 amino acids. Germline V gives CDR1 MNHEY, CDR2 SMNVEV (reference sequence). This chain's CDR3 is CASRGGSRGYTF. The CDR3 coding sequence is TGTGCCAGCCGGGGGGGCTCCCGGGGCTACACCTTC.

This clonotype has a handful of counts. V gene TRBV27 combines with J gene TRBJ1-6; D is undetermined. CDR3 length: 14 residues. Trimming left V 3 bases short and J 7 bases short, with 10 bases between. CDR1 and CDR2 from the germline V gene are MNHEY and SMNVEV (reference sequence). The CDR3 coding sequence is TGTGCCAGCAGTTTTGGGCAGGAGAATTCACCCCTCCACTTT. It is translated as CASSFGQENSPLHF.

This chain joins TRBV7-2 and TRBJ2-5; 10 bases are a match to TRBD2. Per the germline V gene, CDR1 is SGHTA and CDR2 is FQGNSA. V shed 1 base and J 5 bases; nucleotides not matched to a gene: 10. This CDR3 comprises 17 residues. The CDR3 DNA sequence: TGTGCCAGCAGCTTAGAACGGCAGCGGGGGGGCGGGGAGACCCAGTACTTC. Translation: CASSLERQRGGGETQYF.

The chain has TRBV27 and TRBJ2-2; 7 bases map to TRBD1. This CDR3 is built from 14 residues. V lost 6 bases and J lost 4; bases outside the gene matches: 5. Germline V gene lookup returns CDR1 MNHEY and CDR2 SMNVEV (reference sequence). CDR3 region: CASSLRGRTGELFF. In DNA form, the CDR3 reads TGTGCCAGCAGCTTAAGGGGGCGCACCGGGGAGCTGTTTTTT.

This clonotype was seen only a few times. This chain uses TRBV6-1 with TRBJ1-1; D remains unclear. CDR3 length: 11 residues. Germline V lookup: CDR1 MNHNS, CDR2 SASEGT. CDR3 in DNA: TGTGGGACTATGACGAACACTGAAGCTTTCTTT. Protein: CGTMTNTEAFF.

This clonotype was picked up many times. This chain links TRBV7-2 with TRBJ1-1; a possible D gene is TRBD1 (5 bases). Germline V gene lookup returns CDR1 SGHTA and CDR2 FQGNSA. This CDR3 has 13 residues. V was clipped by 5 bases and J by 3 bases, with 10 bases between them. The CDR3, as DNA: TGTGCCAGCAGCCCGGGACCCTACACTGAAGCTTTCTTT. Translating it yields CASSPGPYTEAFF.

The chain links TRBV27 to TRBJ1-1, with D maybe TRBD1 (6 bases). Trimming removed 5 bases at V and 7 bases at J, with 17 bases between. The CDR3 sequence is 14 residues long. Germline CDR1 and CDR2: MNHEY and SMNVEV (reference sequence). CDR3 region: CASSLGTPRNEAFF. CDR3 DNA: TGTGCCAGCAGTCTCGGGACACCTCGGAATGAAGCTTTCTTT.

This chain joins TRBV7-2 and TRBJ1-1; weak D call: TRBD1 (5 bases). CDR1 and CDR2 from the germline V gene are SGHTA and FQGNSA. V was clipped by 6 bases and J by 7 bases, with 15 bases between them. This CDR3 spans 13 amino acids. The CDR3 reads CASSRLGHLEAFF. In DNA form, the CDR3 reads TGTGCCAGCAGTCGACTCGGACACCTTGAAGCTTTCTTT.

This clonotype was found a few times. The rearrangement links TRBV6-2 or TRBV6-3 to TRBJ1-5; 7 nucleotides match TRBD1. Germline V gene sequence: CDR1 MNHEY, CDR2 SVGEGT. The CDR3 extends over 14 amino acids. Trimming cost V 4 bases and J 3 bases; bases outside gene matches: 3. CDR3 sequence: CASSSTGPNQPQHF. The CDR3 DNA reads as TGTGCCAGCAGTTCGACAGGGCCCAATCAGCCCCAGCATTTT.